The clone carrying this TCR beta chain has only one observation. Produced via immunoSEQ multiplex PCR; TCRdb's table is partial and in-frame only. The sample has 300,000 or so clones, 90% seen once. CDR3 length: 15 residues. V gave up 1 base and J gave up 10 bases; unmatched junction bases: 8. The germline CDR1 and CDR2 sequences are MGHDK and SYGVNS. The data derive from a study of blood T cell repertoires in COVID-19. What was sequenced was PBMCs or T cells enriched from blood (not recorded which). This receptor was obtained from a man aged 55 to 70 who had recovered from COVID-19. The chain has TRBV25-1 and TRBJ2-1, with 9 bases matching TRBD2. The CDR3 region has the DNA TGTGCCAGCAGTGAATTAGGGGGTGGACTAGCGGAGCAGTTCTTC. Translating it yields CASSELGGGLAEQFF. Full variable domain (remainder filled in from reference TRBV25-1 and TRBJ2-1): EADIYQTPRYLVIGTGKKITLECSQTMGHDKMYWYQQDPGMELHLIHYSYGVNSTEKGDLSSESTVSRIRTEHFPLTLESARPSHTSQYLCASSELGGGLAEQFFGPGTRLTVL.